This T cell receptor (beta chain) was obtained from a study of CD8 T cells in ankylosing spondylitis. Study-wide findings and caveats: Characteristic of ankylosing spondylitis blood, it appeared, was a TCR beta motif comprising about eight highly homologous variants.

The germline CDR1 and CDR2 sequences are SGHRS and YFSETQ. V gave up 0 bases and J gave up 6 bases, with 12 bases separating them. This CDR3 is built from 15 residues. This clonotype came up many times. The antigen remains unidentified. By quantitative 5'-RACE with molecular barcodes, the TCR beta libraries were made. Using its own MiXCR run on the 5' RACE reads, TCRdb lists one record per CDR3 protein. The sample carries some 140,000 distinct CDR3 sequences, about 8% recorded once. Sample: synovial fluid, either unsorted or a sorted T cell fraction (not recorded which). The chain has TRBV5-1 and TRBJ2-2, with D perhaps TRBD1 or TRBD2 (5 bases each). The origin of this receptor is a male donor with ankylosing spondylitis. CDR3 in amino acids: CASSLDSGRSGELFF. The CDR3 DNA reads as TGCGCCAGCAGCTTGGATTCGGGGCGTTCCGGGGAGCTGTTTTTT.